A single TCR beta chain is shown here with its context. Assay: immunoSEQ multiplex PCR; the TCRdb copy retains only in-frame clones and omits some. Of about 100,000 clones in the sample, 90% to 95% were seen once. The sample originates from a study of T cell changes during pregnancy in multiple sclerosis. The V gene lost 2 bases and the J gene lost 4 bases, with 14 bases spanning the gap. This CDR3 comprises 15 residues. Looked up from germline, CDR1 is MNHEY and CDR2 is SMNVEV (reference sequence). V and J are TRBV27 and TRBJ2-5; no firm D call. The sequencing here drew on peripheral blood, taken in the second trimester of pregnancy. This sequence was found in a female donor with multiple sclerosis, enrolled in a pregnancy study. In nucleotides, the CDR3 is TGTGCCAGCAGTTTACGACTCGGAGTCACAGAGACCCAGTACTTC. Protein sequence: CASSLRLGVTETQYF.